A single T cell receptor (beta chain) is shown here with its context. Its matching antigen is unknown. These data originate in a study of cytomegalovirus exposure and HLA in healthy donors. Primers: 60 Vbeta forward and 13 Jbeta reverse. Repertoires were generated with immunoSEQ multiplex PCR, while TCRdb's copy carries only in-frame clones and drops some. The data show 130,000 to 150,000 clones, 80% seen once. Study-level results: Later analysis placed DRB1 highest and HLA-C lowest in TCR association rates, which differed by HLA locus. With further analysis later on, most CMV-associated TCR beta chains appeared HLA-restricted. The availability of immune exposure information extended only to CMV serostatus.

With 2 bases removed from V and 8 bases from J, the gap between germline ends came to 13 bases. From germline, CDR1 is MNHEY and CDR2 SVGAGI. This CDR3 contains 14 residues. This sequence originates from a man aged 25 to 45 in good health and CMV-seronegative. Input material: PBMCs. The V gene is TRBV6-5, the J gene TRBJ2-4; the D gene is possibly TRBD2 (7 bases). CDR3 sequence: CASSYARGGDIQYF. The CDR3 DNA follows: TGTGCCAGCAGTTACGCCAGGGGAGGGGACATTCAGTACTTC.